Shown below are 23 T cell receptor beta chains from a single sample sequenced in a study of blood T cell repertoires in COVID-19 (TCRdb year 2020). The library was made by the immunoSEQ multiplex PCR assay. This is the immuneACCESS table as TCRdb keeps it, with only in-frame sequences that have V and J called. A part of the clones is gone; compared with another copy, unresolved V genes explain less than half, and the rest is unexplained. The sample table holds 45,000 to 60,000 clones, of which 75% to 95% were seen once. The ten largest make up just under 6.5% of the sample. Sequences were obtained from peripheral blood. These receptors came from a man between 65 and 85 years old with active COVID-19.

This chain uses TRBV29-1 with TRBJ1-1; a weak D match, TRBD1 (6 bases). CDR3 length: 11 residues. V dropped 7 bases and J dropped 0 bases, with 6 bases sitting between them. CDR1 is SQVTM, CDR2 ANQGSEA, per germline. DNA of the CDR3: TGCAGCGGGACAGTGAACACTGAAGCTTTCTTT. This encodes CSGTVNTEAFF.

The genes are TRBV2 and TRBJ2-1; 9 bases are shared with TRBD1. Trimming removed 7 bases from V and 7 bases from J; junction bases left unmatched: 8. The germline V gene has CDR1 SNHLY and CDR2 FYNNEI. CDR3 size: 14 residues. CDR3 in DNA: TGTGCCAGCACCCTGACAGGGGGTAGAAATGAGCAGTTCTTC. This codes for CASTLTGGRNEQFF.

V usage is TRBV3-1 (or the pseudogene TRBV3-2) and J usage is TRBJ2-1; a weak D match, TRBD1 (5 bases). In germline, CDR1 is LGHDT, CDR2 YNNKEL (reference sequence). Trimming cost V 0 bases and J 10 bases, with 13 bases left between them. The CDR3 runs 14 residues. In DNA form, the CDR3 reads TGTGCCAGCAGCCAAGATAAGGGGAAGTGGGAGCAGTTCTTC. Translation: CASSQDKGKWEQFF.

This clone was recorded a few times. CDR3 sequence (DNA): TGTGCCAGCAGCCTGAGCTCTGGGGCCAACGTCCTGACTTTC. Its protein is CASSLSSGANVLTF. The chain joins TRBV7-3 to TRBJ2-6; D is unclear. This CDR3 is built from 14 residues. Trimming cost V 5 bases and J 0 bases, with 5 bases left between them. Germline-derived CDR1 and CDR2 are SGHTA and FQGTGA. Using reference TRBV7-3 and TRBJ2-6 for the parts outside the CDR3, the full variable domain is GAGVSQTPSNKVTEKGKYVELRCDPISGHTALYWYRQSLGQGPEFLIYFQGTGAADDSGLPNDRFFAVRPEGSVSTLKIQRTERGDSAVYLCASSLSSGANVLTFGAGSRLTVL.

The J gene is TRBJ1-5, the V gene TRBV30; maybe TRBD1 (6 bases). This CDR3 is 14 amino acids long. Deletions cut 4 bases from V and 1 base from J, with 11 bases between. The germline gives CDR1 GTSNPN, CDR2 SVGIG (reference sequence). CDR3 nucleotides: TGTGCCTGGACAGGGGCAGGGAGCAATCAGCCCCAGCATTTT. It translates to CAWTGAGSNQPQHF.

The rearrangement uses TRBV5-1 and TRBJ1-2; no clear D gene. CDR1 and CDR2 from the germline V gene are SGHRS and YFSETQ. The CDR3 covers 15 residues. The germline V and J ends were trimmed by 0 bases and 4 bases, with 13 bases remaining between them. This CDR3 is CASSLGGNEGYGYTF. The DNA of the CDR3 is TGCGCCAGCAGCTTGGGAGGAAATGAGGGCTATGGCTACACCTTC. Using reference TRBV5-1 and TRBJ1-2 for the parts outside the CDR3, the full variable domain is KAGVTQTPRYLIKTRGQQVTLSCSPISGHRSVSWYQQTPGQGLQFLFEYFSETQRNKGNFPGRFSGRQFSNSRSEMNVSTLELGDSALYLCASSLGGNEGYGYTFGSGTRLTVV.

The chain links TRBV28 to TRBJ2-2, with D possibly being TRBD1 (7 bases). Germline V gene data show CDR1 as MDHEN and CDR2 as SYDVKM. The V end was cut by 7 bases, the J end by 6 bases, with 12 bases between. CDR3 length: 13 residues. CDR3 amino acids: CASTQGGPGELFF. CDR3 sequence (DNA): TGTGCCAGCACCCAGGGGGGTCCCGGGGAGCTGTTTTTT. The full variable domain, rest sourced from reference TRBV28 and TRBJ2-2, is DVKVTQSSRYLVKRTGEKVFLECVQDMDHENMFWYRQDPGLGLRLIYFSYDVKMKEKGDIPEGYSVSREKKERFSLILESASTNQTSMYLCASTQGGPGELFFGEGSRLTVL.

This chain joins TRBV30 and TRBJ2-3, with D tentatively TRBD1 (5 bases). The germline CDR1 and CDR2 sequences are GTSNPN and SVGIG (reference sequence). Trimming left V 8 bases short and J 0 bases short, with 12 bases between. The CDR3 sequence is 13 residues long. The CDR3 DNA follows: TGTGCCGGGGCACCCACTAGCACAGATACGCAGTATTTT. It specifies CAGAPTSTDTQYF.

V is TRBV29-1 and J is TRBJ2-7; 9 bases line up with TRBD1. The CDR3 runs to 16 residues. Losses at the gene ends were 7 bases for V and 0 bases for J; bases not matched to a gene: 13. Germline loops: CDR1 SQVTM, CDR2 ANQGSEA. CDR3 bases: TGCAGCGCCCGTCGATCGGGACAGGGCTTCTCCTACGAGCAGTACTTC. Its translation is CSARRSGQGFSYEQYF.

This clone was seen only once. The chain employs TRBV12-5 and TRBJ1-4, with 7 bases lining up with TRBD1. Losses at the gene ends were 4 bases for V and 3 bases for J; bases not matched to a gene: 5. The germline gives CDR1 LGHNT, CDR2 FRNRAP. CDR3 length: 15 amino acids. The CDR3 region has the DNA TGTGCTAGTGGTTCACCAGGGGGTCCTAATGAAAAACTGTTTTTT. It translates to CASGSPGGPNEKLFF.

The chain has TRBV10-1 and TRBJ2-3; TRBD2 matches at 8 bases. Germline values: CDR1 WNHNN, CDR2 SYGVQD (reference sequence). After removal of 0 bases from V and 0 bases from J, the junction contained 8 bases not matched to a gene. The length of the CDR3 is 18 residues. This CDR3 is CASSESVGGGPSTDTQYF. Here the CDR3 DNA reads TGCGCCAGCAGTGAGTCAGTGGGCGGGGGGCCTAGCACAGATACGCAGTATTTT.

The chain recombines TRBV6-2 or TRBV6-3 with TRBJ2-1; tentative D call: TRBD2 (6 bases). Per the germline V gene, CDR1 is MNHEY and CDR2 is SVGEGT. The CDR3 is 14 amino acids. Trimming removed 5 bases at V and 9 bases at J, with 17 bases between. The CDR3 region has the DNA TGTGCCAGCAGTCGGACCGGGAGATCGTTTGAGCAGTTCTTC. This gives the protein CASSRTGRSFEQFF.

V is TRBV7-9 and J is TRBJ2-1; 15 bases align to TRBD2. V lost 5 bases to trimming and J lost 0 bases; unmatched junction nucleotides: 5. This CDR3 has 18 residues. The germline V gene encodes CDR1 SEHNR and CDR2 FQNEAQ (reference sequence). CDR3 residues: CASSPGTSGGSSYNEQFF. For the CDR3, the DNA is TGTGCCAGCAGCCCCGGGACTAGCGGGGGGTCCTCCTACAATGAGCAGTTCTTC.

V and J are TRBV5-1 and TRBJ1-3, with TRBD1 as a possible D gene (5 bases). CDR1 is SGHRS and CDR2 is YFSETQ in the germline V gene. V was clipped by 5 bases and J by 4 bases, with 13 bases between them. This CDR3 contains 14 residues. The CDR3 loop is CASREGTSGNTIYF. In nucleotides, the CDR3 is TGCGCCAGCAGGGAAGGGACTTCGGGAAACACCATATATTTT.

V gene TRBV7-2 combines with J gene TRBJ2-3; TRBD2 matches at 12 bases. Germline values: CDR1 SGHTA, CDR2 FQGNSA. There are 14 residues in the CDR3. The V and J ends lost 2 bases and 11 bases, in that order; junction bases with no gene match: 5. Here the CDR3 reads CASSLLAGGRVQYF. The CDR3 DNA reads as TGTGCCAGCAGCTTACTAGCGGGGGGGCGTGTGCAGTATTTT. Full variable domain (remainder filled in from reference TRBV7-2 and TRBJ2-3): GAGVSQSPSNKVTEKGKDVELRCDPISGHTALYWYRQSLGQGLEFLIYFQGNSAPDKSGLPSDRFSAERTGGSVSTLTIQRTQQEDSAVYLCASSLLAGGRVQYFGPGTRLTVL.

The chain carries TRBV5-4 and TRBJ1-1; 7 bases agree with TRBD1. With V trimmed by 4 bases and J by 0 bases, 6 bases remained unmatched. The germline V gene has CDR1 SGHNT and CDR2 YYREEE (reference sequence). This CDR3 is 15 amino acids long. CDR3 DNA: TGTGCCAGCAGCGTGGGACAGTTCATGAACACTGAAGCTTTCTTT. Its translation: CASSVGQFMNTEAFF. The full variable domain, its missing parts supplied by reference TRBV5-4 and TRBJ1-1, is ETGVTQSPTHLIKTRGQQVTLRCSSQSGHNTVSWYQQALGQGPQFIFQYYREEENGRGNFPPRFSGLQFPNYSSELNVNALELDDSALYLCASSVGQFMNTEAFFGQGTRLTVV.

This chain connects TRBV9 to TRBJ2-5, with a possible D match to TRBD1 (6 bases). Germline V gene data show CDR1 as SGDLS and CDR2 as YYNGEE. V was clipped by 3 bases and J by 1 base, with 13 bases between them. The CDR3 totals 15 residues. The CDR3 region is CASSAQGGGQETQYF. The CDR3 DNA reads TGTGCCAGCAGCGCACAGGGTGGGGGCCAAGAGACCCAGTACTTC.

The rearrangement links TRBV27 to TRBJ2-2; 7 bases match TRBD1. Germline lookup yields CDR1 MNHEY and CDR2 SMNVEV (reference sequence). Trimming took 4 bases from V and 1 from J; bases not matched to a gene: 3. There are 15 residues in the CDR3. Written as DNA, the CDR3 is TGTGCCAGCAGTTCCGGGACAGTGAACACCGGGGAGCTGTTTTTT. Its translation is CASSSGTVNTGELFF.

The chain is built from TRBV5-1 and TRBJ2-2; 11 bases line up with TRBD1. Per germline, CDR1 SGHRS and CDR2 YFSETQ. The V gene end was trimmed by 4 bases and the J gene end by 7 bases; junction bases not matched to a gene: 6. The CDR3 is 15 residues long. The CDR3 region is CASSPGTGGGGELFF. The CDR3, as DNA: TGCGCCAGCAGCCCCGGGACAGGGGGTGGCGGGGAGCTGTTTTTT.

As DNA, the CDR3 is TGCGCCAGCAGCTTCGGGACAGAAGAGACCCAGTACTTC. The encoded protein is CASSFGTEETQYF. The chain recombines TRBV5-1 with TRBJ2-5, with 7 bases matching TRBD1. CDR1 and CDR2 from the germline V gene are SGHRS and YFSETQ. V trimming: 2 bases; J trimming: 3 bases; junction bases outside the gene matches: 1. The CDR3 extends over 13 amino acids.

This chain uses TRBV19 with TRBJ1-3; D remains unclear. This CDR3 comprises 13 residues. CDR1 is LNHDA, CDR2 SQIVND, per germline (reference sequence). Trimming removed 10 bases from V and 1 base from J, with 11 bases in between. CDR3 nucleotides: TGTGCCACCAAAGAGAGGTCTGGAAACACCATATATTTT. Translated: CATKERSGNTIYF.

The V gene is TRBV28, the J gene TRBJ1-1; a possible D gene is TRBD1 (6 bases). Trimming took off 6 bases at V and 1 base at J, with 18 bases between the two ends. This CDR3 has 16 residues. Germline V gene lookup returns CDR1 MDHEN and CDR2 SYDVKM. The CDR3 region is CASSLLRGQQNTEAFF. CDR3 nucleotide sequence: TGTGCCAGCAGCCTTTTACGGGGACAACAGAACACTGAAGCTTTCTTT.

The J gene is TRBJ2-5, the V gene TRBV28; D gene ambiguous. In germline, CDR1 is MDHEN, CDR2 SYDVKM. The CDR3 loop spans 11 amino acids. V lost 2 bases and J lost 9, with 7 bases in between. The CDR3 reads CASSLRGPQYF. The CDR3 coding sequence is TGTGCCAGCAGTTTAAGAGGCCCCCAGTACTTC.